This T cell receptor beta chain was profiled in a study of early T cells in non-severe SARS-CoV-2 infection. Study background: Sequencing of bulk RNA from unsorted whole blood was done, without chain pairing. Findings of the study overall: Anti-spike CD8 specificities were favored by VDJdb matching, whose results missed private and CD4 specificities.

This clonotype was counted only a few times. Its antigen is not known. As part of library construction, unique molecular identifiers were attached to individual cDNA molecules. A single record per CDR3 protein comes from TCRdb applying MiXCR to the 5' RACE reads. This table holds under 100,000 distinct CDR3 sequences, roughly 9.6% found once. The CDR3 runs 14 residues. The V end was cut by 4 bases, the J end by 1 base, with 13 bases between. CDR1 is GTSNPN and CDR2 is SVGIG in the germline V gene (reference sequence). The chain joins TRBV30 to TRBJ1-2; D perhaps matches TRBD1 (6 bases). The material sequenced was whole blood. The sequence was collected from an adult who was a healthcare worker with PCR-confirmed SARS-CoV-2 infection or an uninfected control (not recorded which). Written as DNA, the CDR3 is TGTGCCTGGAACCTAGGGGGGCTTAACTATGGCTACACCTTC. It codes for CAWNLGGLNYGYTF.